The rows below give T cell receptor beta chains drawn from one sample of a study of T cells in Graves' hyperthyroidism and ophthalmopathy. TCRdb analysed the multiplex PCR reads with MiXCR anew, one entry per CDR3 protein. This table holds a few hundred thousand distinct CDR3 sequences, 20% to 25% found once. Sequencing used blood. All receptors derive from a woman between 70 and 85 years old with Graves' ophthalmopathy. The CDR3 runs from the conserved cysteine through the conserved F or W. The D gene is left open where the match is weak. Not all rows give a size; the values are once, few, many and, for expanded clones, a class.

TRBJ1-1 | . | . | TRBV6-2/TRBV6-3 | TGTGCCAGCAGTGACTCCTTAGACTTGGACACTGAAGCTTTCTTT | CASSDSLDLDTEAFF
TRBJ2-7 | many | TRBD2 | TRBV28 | TGTGCCAGCAGACGGGAGGGCTCCTACGAGCAGTACTTC | CASRREGSYEQYF
TRBJ2-7 | few | . | TRBV10-2 | TGCGCCAGCAGTGAACAACAGGGATACGAGCAGTACTTC | CASSEQQGYEQYF
TRBJ1-2 | few | TRBD1 | TRBV6-5 | TGTGCCAGCAGTTACGGGACAGGGTCCTATGGCTACACCTTC | CASSYGTGSYGYTF
TRBJ1-1 | . | . | TRBV6-1 | TGTGCCAGCAGTTTGATAGGGAAGTGGTCTGAAGCTTTCTTT | CASSLIGKWSEAFF
TRBJ1-1 | many | . | TRBV3-1 | TGTGCCAGCAGCCAAGGTCTGGGGAACACTGAAGCTTTCTTT | CASSQGLGNTEAFF
TRBJ1-1 | . | TRBD1 | TRBV20-1 | TGCAGTGCTAGCCTCGGGACAGAAAGGTTGGCTTTCTTT | CSASLGTERLAFF
TRBJ1-2 | . | . | TRBV18 | TGTGCCAGCTCACCACAGCCTGGCTACGGCTACACCTTC | CASSPQPGYGYTF
TRBJ2-5 | . | . | TRBV30 | TGTGCCTGGACAGACCCCCCGGGGACCCAGTACTTC | CAWTDPPGTQYF
TRBJ2-7 | many | TRBD2 | TRBV11-2 | TGTGCCAGCAGCTTAGAGACTAGCGAGGCCTACGAGCAGTACTTC | CASSLETSEAYEQYF
TRBJ2-5 | . | . | TRBV5-5 | TGTGCCAGCAATCGAGGGGGTGGAGAGACCCAGTACTTC | CASNRGGGETQYF
TRBJ2-3 | . | . | TRBV5-8 | TGTGCCAGCAGCTTGGTTGGGGGGCGGAATACGCAGTATTTT | CASSLVGGRNTQYF
TRBJ2-1 | few | . | TRBV30 | TGTGCCTGGAGTGCTCATTTAGGCGACCCTAAGCAGTTCTTC | CAWSAHLGDPKQFF
TRBJ2-1 | . | TRBD2 | TRBV5-1 | TGCGCCAGCAGCTTGGCTCCTAGCGGGGCCGGCGAGCAGTTCTTC | CASSLAPSGAGEQFF
TRBJ2-1 | . | TRBD2 | TRBV7-3 | TGTGCCAGCAGCTTTTCGACTAGCGGCTACAATGAGCAGTTCTTC | CASSFSTSGYNEQFF
TRBJ2-7 | . | . | TRBV6-2/TRBV6-3 | TGTGCCAGCAGCCGAACAGGGAACGAGCAGTACTTC | CASSRTGNEQYF
TRBJ2-7 | many | TRBD2 | TRBV6-2/TRBV6-3 | TGTGCCAGCAGGACTAGCGGGGGACTGTACGAGCAGTACTTC | CASRTSGGLYEQYF
TRBJ1-6 | . | . | TRBV3-1 | TGTGCCAGCAGCCCCGATGTAGGAAGCAATTCACCCCTCCACTTT | CASSPDVGSNSPLHF
TRBJ2-1 | few | . | TRBV5-1 | TGCGCCAGCAGCTTGGCCCAGCGCAATGAGCAGTTCTTC | CASSLAQRNEQFF
TRBJ2-1 | few | . | TRBV20-1 | TGCAGTGCTGGACGGGACACGACAATCGATGAGCAGTTCTTC | CSAGRDTTIDEQFF
TRBJ2-6 | . | . | TRBV20-1 | TGCAGTGCTAGAGCAGCCTCTGGGGCCAACGTCCTGACTTTC | CSARAASGANVLTF
TRBJ2-7 | medium-sized | . | TRBV28 | TGTGCCAGCAGTTTAACAACCTGGACAGTCCCTTCCTACGAGCAGTACTTC | CASSLTTWTVPSYEQYF
TRBJ1-1 | few | . | TRBV16 | TGTGCCAGCAGCCAATTTAGGGACCTTGAAGCTTTCTTT | CASSQFRDLEAFF
TRBJ1-1 | few | . | TRBV28 | TGTGCCAGCAGTTTATCCGGGGCGAACACTGAAGCTTTCTTT | CASSLSGANTEAFF
TRBJ1-1 | . | . | TRBV20-1 | TGCAGTGCTAGAAGAACAGGTAATTCGGCTTTCTTT | CSARRTGNSAFF
TRBJ2-2 | many | TRBD2 | TRBV29-1 | TGCAGCGTTGGCTCACTAGCGGGAGGGATCGGGGAGCTGTTTTTT | CSVGSLAGGIGELFF
TRBJ2-5 | . | . | TRBV20-1 | TGCAGTGCTAGCCTGCGGCGGGAGACCCAGTACTTC | CSASLRRETQYF
TRBJ2-7 | few | . | TRBV9 | TGTGCCAGCAGCGTAGCCTGGGACACCTCCTACGAGCAGTACTTC | CASSVAWDTSYEQYF
TRBJ2-2 | . | . | TRBV6-1 | TGTGCCAGCAGTAGACAGACCGGGGAGCTGTTTTTT | CASSRQTGELFF
TRBJ1-2 | few | . | TRBV7-9 | TGTGCCAGCAGCTTGGGTACAGGGTTTGGCTACACCTTC | CASSLGTGFGYTF
TRBJ1-5 | . | . | TRBV12-3/TRBV12-4 | TGTGCCAGCAGTTTGGGGCCTATTCTGCAGCATTTT | CASSLGPILQHF
TRBJ1-2 | . | TRBD1 | TRBV20-1 | TGCAGTGTTCGGGACAGCTTAAACTATGGCTACACCTTC | CSVRDSLNYGYTF
TRBJ2-1 | few | . | TRBV25-1 | TGTGCCAGCAGCCCCACAGGGCCTAGCTCCTACAATGAGCAGTTCTTC | CASSPTGPSSYNEQFF
TRBJ2-7 | . | . | TRBV6-2/TRBV6-3 | TGTGCCAGCAGTTACGCGGTTAACTCCTACGAGCAGTACTTC | CASSYAVNSYEQYF
TRBJ2-7 | . | . | TRBV6-1 | TGTGCCAGCAGTTCCAGGGGTTGGGGCGGCGAGCAGTACTTC | CASSSRGWGGEQYF
TRBJ2-6 | few | TRBD2 | TRBV29-1 | TGCAGCGCCCGACTAGCCTCCTCTGGGGCCAACGTCCTGACTTTC | CSARLASSGANVLTF
TRBJ2-2 | . | . | TRBV5-1 | TGCGCCAGCAGCTTATTTGGACATGGAACGAACACCGGGGAGCTGTTTTTT | CASSLFGHGTNTGELFF
TRBJ2-5 | few | . | TRBV5-1 | TGCGCCAGCAGCCCACCTAAGGGAGAGGAAGGAGAGACCCAGTACTTC | CASSPPKGEEGETQYF
TRBJ1-4 | few | . | TRBV11-2 | TGTGCCAGCAGCTTAAGGGCCTCTGGGACTAATGAAAAACTGTTTTTT | CASSLRASGTNEKLFF
TRBJ2-6 | once | . | TRBV28 | TGTGCCAGCAGTTTTAGGGTAGCTGGGGCCAACGTCCTGACTTTC | CASSFRVAGANVLTF
TRBJ1-1 | . | . | TRBV6-2/TRBV6-3 | TGTGCCAGCAGTGACGTCCACCTTTTCACTGAAGCTTTCTTT | CASSDVHLFTEAFF
TRBJ2-1 | few | TRBD2 | TRBV10-3 | TGTGCCTTCAGGAGGGGAGGGCCCGACAATGAGCAGTTCTTC | CAFRRGGPDNEQFF
TRBJ2-1 | . | . | TRBV24-1 | TGTGCCGCCGAAACTACGGGCGGGACCAATGAGCAGTTCTTC | CAAETTGGTNEQFF
TRBJ1-1 | many | . | TRBV6-1 | TGTGCCAGCAGCGGGAGGAACACTGAAGCTTTCTTT | CASSGRNTEAFF
TRBJ1-1 | few | . | TRBV6-1 | TGTGCCAGCGGCCTTTCGGCCGGCGGCTCTGAAGCTTTCTTT | CASGLSAGGSEAFF
TRBJ2-3 | many | . | TRBV29-1 | TGCAGCGTTGGAGCGGGAGATACGCAGTATTTT | CSVGAGDTQYF
TRBJ2-1 | . | TRBD2 | TRBV7-2 | TGTGCCAGCAGCTTCCTCGGCGGGAGGGCGAACAATGAGCAGTTCTTC | CASSFLGGRANNEQFF
TRBJ2-7 | few | TRBD1 | TRBV28 | TGTGCCAGCAGTTTAAGGTGGGACAGGCCCCCTCTCGAGCAGTACTTC | CASSLRWDRPPLEQYF
TRBJ2-7 | . | TRBD1 | TRBV5-1 | TGCGCCAGCAGTTTATTCGGACAGGGGGCAGACGAGCAGTACTTC | CASSLFGQGADEQYF
TRBJ2-2 | few | . | TRBV11-3 | TGTGCCAGCAGCTTATCATCCCAGGCGGGTGGGGAGCTGTTTTTT | CASSLSSQAGGELFF
TRBJ2-5 | . | . | TRBV5-1 | TGCGCCAGCAGCTTAGGGACAAGACAAGAGACCCAGTACTTC | CASSLGTRQETQYF
TRBJ1-3 | . | . | TRBV5-6 | TGTGCCAGCAGCTTGAGACAGGCCCGTGGAAACACCATATATTTT | CASSLRQARGNTIYF
TRBJ1-2 | . | . | TRBV19 | TGTGCCAGTAGTATTTATGGCAGGAACTATGGCTACACCTTC | CASSIYGRNYGYTF
TRBJ2-1 | . | TRBD2 | TRBV6-9 | TGTGCCAGCAGTTGGACAACCCCGGGACTAGCGTACAATGAGCAGTTCTTC | CASSWTTPGLAYNEQFF
TRBJ1-1 | few | . | TRBV5-1 | TGCGCCAGCAGCTTGTCGAGCTATAACACTGAAGCTTTCTTT | CASSLSSYNTEAFF
TRBJ1-5 | many | . | TRBV24-1 | TGTGCCACCAGTGGCAGTTATAGCAATCAGCCCCAGCATTTT | CATSGSYSNQPQHF
TRBJ1-2 | few | . | TRBV20-1 | TGCAGTGCTACCGACAGCCGAGGGCTTGGCTACACCTTC | CSATDSRGLGYTF
TRBJ1-2 | . | . | TRBV7-9 | TGTGCCAGCAGCCCTCCTCCCCCCAACAGGGTGGCCTATGGCTACACCTTC | CASSPPPPNRVAYGYTF
TRBJ1-1 | few | . | TRBV7-9 | TGTGCCAGCAGCCCACAACGGTTAAGGGCGCTCGGCACTGAAGCTTTCTTT | CASSPQRLRALGTEAFF
TRBJ2-7 | few | . | TRBV11-2 | TGTGCCAGCGGCAACTACGAGCAGTACTTC | CASGNYEQYF